This T cell receptor (beta chain) was identified in a study of T cell responses to AZD1222 COVID-19 vaccine. The CDR3 runs 15 residues. Trimming removed 4 bases at V and 2 bases at J, with 12 bases between. The germline gives CDR1 MDHEN, CDR2 SYDVKM. Data came from immunoSEQ multiplex PCR; TCRdb stores just in-frame clones and leaves some out. The sample lists some 160,000 clones; about 92% were seen once. This clone was seen only a few times. The sequence derives from an adult in good health. The material was peripheral blood, obtained on day 0 of AZD1222 vaccination. The chain employs TRBV28 and TRBJ1-5; a weak D match, TRBD1 (5 bases). The CDR3 loop is CASSSWGMRNQPQHF. As DNA, the CDR3 is TGTGCCAGCAGTTCCTGGGGGATGCGCAATCAGCCCCAGCATTTT. Drawing the rest from reference TRBV28 and TRBJ1-5, the complete variable domain is DVKVTQSSRYLVKRTGEKVFLECVQDMDHENMFWYRQDPGLGLRLIYFSYDVKMKEKGDIPEGYSVSREKKERFSLILESASTNQTSMYLCASSSWGMRNQPQHFGDGTRLSIL.